The 7 T cell receptor beta chains below all came from one sample that was sequenced in a study of early T cells in non-severe SARS-CoV-2 infection. TCRdb processed the 5' RACE reads anew with MiXCR; each CDR3 protein has one entry. Found here are tens of thousands of distinct CDR3 sequences, around 9% of them singletons; the top ten hold 17%. The sample consisted of whole blood. Every receptor here comes from an adult who was a healthcare worker with PCR-confirmed SARS-CoV-2 infection or an uninfected control (not recorded which).

This clonotype was found many times. V and J are TRBV10-3 and TRBJ2-1, with TRBD2 as a possible D gene (5 bases). Per germline, CDR1 ENHRY and CDR2 SYGVKD. This CDR3 has 15 amino acids. V lost 7 bases, J lost 5 bases, and 18 bases lay in between. CDR3 sequence (DNA): TGTGCCATCACTCCCAACGGGATATCGAACAATGAGCAGTTCTTC. Translating gives CAITPNGISNNEQFF.

This clonotype showed up just a few times. The genes are TRBV10-3 and TRBJ2-1; 8 nucleotides match TRBD2. The ends lost 10 bases at V and 8 bases at J; junction bases unmatched: 7. This CDR3 has 12 residues. Germline loops: CDR1 ENHRY, CDR2 SYGVKD. The CDR3 sequence is CATRTSSHEQFF. DNA of the CDR3: TGTGCCACCAGGACTAGCTCCCATGAGCAGTTCTTC.

This clonotype was recorded a few times. This chain connects TRBV7-2 to TRBJ1-5; the D gene is possibly TRBD1 (6 bases). Germline V gives CDR1 SGHTA, CDR2 FQGNSA. The CDR3 totals 17 residues. V was trimmed by 4 bases and J by 3 bases, leaving 19 bases between them. The DNA for the CDR3 is TGTGCCAGCAGCTCAACAGCGATGACAGGACCCAATCAGCCCCAGCATTTT. Encoded protein: CASSSTAMTGPNQPQHF.

Only a few counts were recorded for this clonotype. This rearrangement joins TRBV3-1 to TRBJ2-2; D uncertain. From germline, CDR1 is LGHDT and CDR2 YNNKEL (reference sequence). The CDR3 runs 14 residues. The V end was cut by 0 bases, the J end by 6 bases, with 8 bases between. CDR3 residues: CASSQDTHAGELFF. The CDR3, as DNA: TGTGCCAGCAGCCAAGATACGCATGCCGGGGAGCTGTTTTTT.

This clonotype was observed many times. This chain links TRBV20-1 with TRBJ2-5; D is possibly TRBD1 (6 bases). CDR1 is DFQATT and CDR2 is SNEGSKA in the germline V gene (reference sequence). The CDR3 runs 15 residues. V lost 5 bases and J lost 2, with 18 bases in between. This CDR3 reads CSAWTVEGLQETQYF. For the CDR3, the DNA is TGCAGTGCTTGGACAGTCGAAGGGTTACAAGAGACCCAGTACTTC.

This clonotype has ten or more counts. The chain carries TRBV11-2 and TRBJ2-4, with no clear D. Germline V gene lookup returns CDR1 SGHAT and CDR2 FQNNGV. This CDR3 is built from 14 residues. V was clipped by 6 bases and J by 0 bases, with 9 bases between them. The CDR3 region has the DNA TGTGCCAGCAGTTCCGCTCTAGCCAAAAACATTCAGTACTTC. Translating gives CASSSALAKNIQYF.

The CDR3 DNA is TGTGCCAGCAGAACAGGGGACGGGGAGCTGTTTTTT. Protein sequence: CASRTGDGELFF. The V and J genes are TRBV28 and TRBJ2-2; 7 positions agree with TRBD1. Germline V gene sequence: CDR1 MDHEN, CDR2 SYDVKM. This CDR3 contains 12 residues. With 6 bases clipped from V and 7 bases from J, the junction kept 2 bases outside the gene matches.